This T cell receptor beta chain was sequenced during a study of blood T cell repertoires in COVID-19. The CDR3 is 12 residues long. In germline, CDR1 is SEHNR, CDR2 FQNEAQ (reference sequence). Trimming shortened V by 6 bases and J by 2 bases, and 6 bases separated the two germline ends. This table comes from immunoSEQ multiplex PCR, and its TCRdb copy is limited to in-frame clones, with some not included. The table has 200,000 to 300,000 clones, approximately 83% seen once; the top ten hold around 2%. In its sample, this clone was seen once. The chain combines TRBV7-9 with TRBJ2-3; no firm D call. The origin of this receptor is a man in his thirties or forties who had recovered from COVID-19. The source material was peripheral blood. The DNA for the CDR3 is TGTGCCAGCAGTCCAAACACAGATACGCAGTATTTT. This translates into CASSPNTDTQYF.